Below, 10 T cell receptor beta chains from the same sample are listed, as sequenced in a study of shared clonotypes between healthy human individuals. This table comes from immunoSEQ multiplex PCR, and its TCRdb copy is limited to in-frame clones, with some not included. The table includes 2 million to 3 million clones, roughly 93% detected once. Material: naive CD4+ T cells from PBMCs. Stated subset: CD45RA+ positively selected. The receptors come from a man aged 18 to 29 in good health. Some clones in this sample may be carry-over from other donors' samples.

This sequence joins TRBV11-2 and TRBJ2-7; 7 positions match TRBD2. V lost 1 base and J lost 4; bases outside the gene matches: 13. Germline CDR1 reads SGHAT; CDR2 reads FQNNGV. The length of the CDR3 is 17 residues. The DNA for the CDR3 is TGTGCCAGCAGCTTAGTGTGGGAGTGGGAGGGATTTTACGAGCAGTACTTC. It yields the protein CASSLVWEWEGFYEQYF.

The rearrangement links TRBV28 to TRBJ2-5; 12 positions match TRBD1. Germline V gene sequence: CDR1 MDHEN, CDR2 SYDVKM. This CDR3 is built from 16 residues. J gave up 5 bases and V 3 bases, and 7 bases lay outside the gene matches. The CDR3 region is CASSFPGTGGWETQYF. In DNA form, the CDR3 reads TGTGCCAGCAGTTTCCCGGGGACAGGGGGCTGGGAGACCCAGTACTTC. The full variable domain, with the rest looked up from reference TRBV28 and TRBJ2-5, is DVKVTQSSRYLVKRTGEKVFLECVQDMDHENMFWYRQDPGLGLRLIYFSYDVKMKEKGDIPEGYSVSREKKERFSLILESASTNQTSMYLCASSFPGTGGWETQYFGPGTRLLVL.

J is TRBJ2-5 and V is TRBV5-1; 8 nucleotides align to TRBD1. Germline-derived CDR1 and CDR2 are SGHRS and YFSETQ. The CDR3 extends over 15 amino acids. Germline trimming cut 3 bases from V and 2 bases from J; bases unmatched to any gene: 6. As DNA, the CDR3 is TGCGCCAGCAGCTGGTGGGGGACAGGTCAAGAGACCCAGTACTTC. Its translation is CASSWWGTGQETQYF. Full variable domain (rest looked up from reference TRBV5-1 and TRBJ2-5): KAGVTQTPRYLIKTRGQQVTLSCSPISGHRSVSWYQQTPGQGLQFLFEYFSETQRNKGNFPGRFSGRQFSNSRSEMNVSTLELGDSALYLCASSWWGTGQETQYFGPGTRLLVL.

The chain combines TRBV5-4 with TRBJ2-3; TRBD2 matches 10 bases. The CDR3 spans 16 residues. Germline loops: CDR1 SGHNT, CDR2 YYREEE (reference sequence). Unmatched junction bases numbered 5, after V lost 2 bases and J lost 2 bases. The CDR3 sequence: CASSFPLAGFTDTQYF. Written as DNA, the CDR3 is TGTGCCAGCAGCTTTCCACTAGCGGGGTTCACAGATACGCAGTATTTT.

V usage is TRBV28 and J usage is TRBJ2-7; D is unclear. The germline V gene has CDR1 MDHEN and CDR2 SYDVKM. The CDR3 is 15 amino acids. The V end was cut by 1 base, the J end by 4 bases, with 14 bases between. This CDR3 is CASSLLPGLGYEQYF. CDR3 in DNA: TGTGCCAGCAGTTTATTACCCGGGTTGGGTTACGAGCAGTACTTC.

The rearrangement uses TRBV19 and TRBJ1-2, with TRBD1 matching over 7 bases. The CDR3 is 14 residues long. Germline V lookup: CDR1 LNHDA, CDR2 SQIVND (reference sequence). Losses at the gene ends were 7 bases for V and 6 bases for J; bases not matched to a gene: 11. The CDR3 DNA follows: TGTGCCAGTACCTTCGACAGGGTGAGCGATGGCTACACCTTC. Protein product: CASTFDRVSDGYTF.

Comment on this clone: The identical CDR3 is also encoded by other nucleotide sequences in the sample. As DNA, the CDR3 is TGTGCCAGCAGCTTGGCCGGGAACACTGAAGCTTTCTTT. Its protein product is CASSLAGNTEAFF. The chain is built from TRBV5-4 and TRBJ1-1; D uncertain. Per the germline V gene, CDR1 is SGHNT and CDR2 is YYREEE (reference sequence). This CDR3 has 13 residues. Deletions cut 0 bases from V and 1 base from J, with 4 bases between.

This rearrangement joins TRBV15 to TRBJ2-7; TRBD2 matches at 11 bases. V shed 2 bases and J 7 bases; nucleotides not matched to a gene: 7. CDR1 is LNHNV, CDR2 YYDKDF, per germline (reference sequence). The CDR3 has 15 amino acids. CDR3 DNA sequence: TGTGCCACCAGCAGACCGGGACTAGCGGTCGGAGAGCAGTACTTC. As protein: CATSRPGLAVGEQYF.

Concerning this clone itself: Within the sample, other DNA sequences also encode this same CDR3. CDR3 in amino acids: CASSVARTNEQFF. CDR3 bases: TGTGCCAGCAGCGTAGCCAGAACCAATGAGCAGTTCTTC. The rearrangement links TRBV9 to TRBJ2-1; D remains unclear. The germline gives CDR1 SGDLS, CDR2 YYNGEE. The CDR3 totals 13 residues. The ends were cut back, 0 bases at V and 6 bases at J, with 7 bases in the middle.

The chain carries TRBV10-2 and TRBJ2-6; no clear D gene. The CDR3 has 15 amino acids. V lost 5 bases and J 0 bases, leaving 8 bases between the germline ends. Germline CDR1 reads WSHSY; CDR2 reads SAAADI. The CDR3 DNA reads TGCGCCAGCAGTCTCAGTAGCTCTGGGGCCAACGTCCTGACTTTC. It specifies CASSLSSSGANVLTF.